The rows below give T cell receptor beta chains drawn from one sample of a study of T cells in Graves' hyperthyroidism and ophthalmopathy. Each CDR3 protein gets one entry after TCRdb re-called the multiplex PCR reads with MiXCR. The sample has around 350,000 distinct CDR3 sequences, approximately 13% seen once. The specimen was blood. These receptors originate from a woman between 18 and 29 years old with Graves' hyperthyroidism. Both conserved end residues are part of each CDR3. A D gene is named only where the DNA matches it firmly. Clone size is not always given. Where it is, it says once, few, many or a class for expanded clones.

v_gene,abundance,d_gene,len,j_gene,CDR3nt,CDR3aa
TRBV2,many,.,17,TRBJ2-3,TGTGCCAGCAGTGCCCCTGATAGACAGGCGATAAAAGATACGCAGTATTTT,CASSAPDRQAIKDTQYF
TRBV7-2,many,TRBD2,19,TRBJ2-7,TGTGCCAGCAGCTTAACCGGAGGGGGAGCTAGCGGGAGAGACTACGAGCAGTACTTC,CASSLTGGGASGRDYEQYF
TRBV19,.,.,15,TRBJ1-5,TGTGCCAGTAGTATAGATGGAGGGAGAAGTCAGCCCCAGCATTTT,CASSIDGGRSQPQHF
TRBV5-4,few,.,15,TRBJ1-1,TGTGCCAGCAGCTTGGGCGCAGCAAAGAACACTGAAGCTTTCTTT,CASSLGAAKNTEAFF
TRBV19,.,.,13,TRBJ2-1,TGTGCCAGTAGTATCAACAGTTTGAATGAGCAGTTCTTC,CASSINSLNEQFF
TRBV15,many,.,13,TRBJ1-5,TGTGCCACCAGCAGAGTTCAGGACCAGCCCCAGCATTTT,CATSRVQDQPQHF
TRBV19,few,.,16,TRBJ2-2,TGTGCCAGTAGTATTACAGTGTTCGCGAACACCGGGGAGCTGTTTTTT,CASSITVFANTGELFF
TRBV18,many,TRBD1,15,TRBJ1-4,TGTGCCAGCTCAGGCGGACAGGGAAGACTTGAAAAACTGTTTTTT,CASSGGQGRLEKLFF
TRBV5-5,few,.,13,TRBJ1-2,TGTGCCAGCAGCTTGGGGGAAGTTGGTGGCTACACCTTC,CASSLGEVGGYTF
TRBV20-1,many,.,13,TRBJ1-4,TGCAGTGCTAGAACAGGGAGGGGTGAAAAACTGTTTTTT,CSARTGRGEKLFF
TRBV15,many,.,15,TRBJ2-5,TGTGCCACCAGCCTCCTGGGAGAAACTGGGGAGACCCAGTACTTC,CATSLLGETGETQYF
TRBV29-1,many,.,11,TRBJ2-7,TGCAGCGGGGGGGAGACCTACGAGCAGTACTTC,CSGGETYEQYF
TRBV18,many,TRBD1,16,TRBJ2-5,TGTGCCAGCTCACCCGCCGGGACAGGGGGCGAAGAGACCCAGTACTTC,CASSPAGTGGEETQYF
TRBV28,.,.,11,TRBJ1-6,TGTGCCAGCAGTGCGAATTCACCCCTCCACTTT,CASSANSPLHF
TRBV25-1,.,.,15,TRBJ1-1,TGTGCCAGCAAGGGGGACGCACCTATGAACACTGAAGCTTTCTTT,CASKGDAPMNTEAFF
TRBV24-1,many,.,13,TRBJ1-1,TGTGCCACCAAAAGGGGTAGGGGCACTGAAGCTTTCTTT,CATKRGRGTEAFF
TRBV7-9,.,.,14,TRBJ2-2,TGTGCCAGCAGCTTAGGGGGCTCGGCCGGGGAGCTGTTTTTT,CASSLGGSAGELFF
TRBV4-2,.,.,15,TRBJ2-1,TGTGCCAGCAGCCTGACCGGGACTCCTTACAATGAGCAGTTCTTC,CASSLTGTPYNEQFF
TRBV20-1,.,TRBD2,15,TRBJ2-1,TGCAGTGCTAGGGTCAGGACTAGCGGGAGAGCTGAGCAGTTCTTC,CSARVRTSGRAEQFF
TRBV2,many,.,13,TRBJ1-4,TGTGCCAGCAGTGGCCCTCCGGTTGAAAAACTGTTTTTT,CASSGPPVEKLFF
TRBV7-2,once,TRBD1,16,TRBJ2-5,TGTGCCAGCAGCTCCTGGACAGGGGGACTCCAAGAGACCCAGTACTTC,CASSSWTGGLQETQYF
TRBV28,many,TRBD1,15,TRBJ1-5,TGTGCCAGCAGTTCCCCCGGGACAGGCCTTCAGCCCCAGCATTTT,CASSSPGTGLQPQHF
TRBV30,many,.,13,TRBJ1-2,TGTGCCACGATCACTTTGCTGGGCTATGGCTACACCTTC,CATITLLGYGYTF
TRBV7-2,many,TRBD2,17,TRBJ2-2,TGTGCCAGCAGCTTAGTTGGGGTAGCGGGAGGTCCCGGGGAGCTGTTTTTT,CASSLVGVAGGPGELFF
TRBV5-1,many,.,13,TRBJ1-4,TGCGCCAGCAGCTTGGCCGTTGGAGAAAAACTGTTTTTT,CASSLAVGEKLFF
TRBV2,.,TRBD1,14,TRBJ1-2,TGTGCCAGCAGTGCGTGGACAGGGGACTATGGCTACACCTTC,CASSAWTGDYGYTF
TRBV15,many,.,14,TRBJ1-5,TGTGCCACCAGCAGAGATACCGCGGATCAGCCCCAGCATTTT,CATSRDTADQPQHF
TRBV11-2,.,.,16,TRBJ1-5,TGTGCCAGCAGCCCAGGCTTTTTGGGTAGCAATCAGCCCCAGCATTTT,CASSPGFLGSNQPQHF
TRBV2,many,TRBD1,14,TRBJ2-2,TGTGCCAGCAGCGCGACAGGGTACACCGGGGAGCTGTTTTTT,CASSATGYTGELFF
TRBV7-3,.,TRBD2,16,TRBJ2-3,TGTGCCAGCAGCTTAGCTAGCGGGAGGGCCGCCGATACGCAGTATTTT,CASSLASGRAADTQYF
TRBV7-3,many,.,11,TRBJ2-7,TGTGCCAGCAGCCCCCGTGACGAGCAGTACTTC,CASSPRDEQYF
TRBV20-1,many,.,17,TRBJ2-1,TGCAGTGCTCGTCATACGGGAGTCCCCAGCTCCTACAATGAGCAGTTCTTC,CSARHTGVPSSYNEQFF
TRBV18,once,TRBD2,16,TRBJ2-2,TGTGCCAGCTCACCCGCGGGGGGACACAACACCGGGGAGCTGTTTTTT,CASSPAGGHNTGELFF
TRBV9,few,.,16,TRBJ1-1,TGTGCCAGCAGCGGGGGGGGGATTGGGACCAACACTGAAGCTTTCTTT,CASSGGGIGTNTEAFF
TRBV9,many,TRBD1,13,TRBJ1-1,TGTGCCAGCAGCGCCGGACAGGGGATTGAAGCTTTCTTT,CASSAGQGIEAFF
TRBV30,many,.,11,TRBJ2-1,TGTGCCTGGACTGTTGGGGGCGAGCAGTTCTTC,CAWTVGGEQFF
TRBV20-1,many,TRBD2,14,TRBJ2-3,TGCAGTGCTAGAGATCCCGGGGGGAGCTATACGCAGTATTTT,CSARDPGGSYTQYF
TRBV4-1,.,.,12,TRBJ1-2,TGCGCCAGCAGCCAGTCTTCTTATGGCTACACCTTC,CASSQSSYGYTF
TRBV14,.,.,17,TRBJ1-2,TGTGCCAGCAGCCAAGATCGAGGTACAGGGATATATGGCGGCTACACCTTC,CASSQDRGTGIYGGYTF
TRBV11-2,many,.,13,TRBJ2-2,TGTGCCAGCAGCTTAGTGGTCGCCGGGGAGCTGTTTTTT,CASSLVVAGELFF
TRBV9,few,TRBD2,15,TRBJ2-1,TGTGCCAGCAGCGCCGCTAGCGGGGGTTACAATGAGCAGTTCTTC,CASSAASGGYNEQFF
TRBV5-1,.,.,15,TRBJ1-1,TGCGCCAGCCGGGCGAGGGCAGGTACGAACACTGAAGCTTTCTTT,CASRARAGTNTEAFF